Here is one T cell receptor beta chain with its context. Trimming removed 7 bases from V and 0 bases from J; junction bases left unmatched: 6. CDR3 length: 14 amino acids. Germline V gene lookup returns CDR1 SQVTM and CDR2 ANQGSEA. This sample was taken from a study of blood T cell repertoires in COVID-19. The authors' processing: Using reference gene primer amplification, nucleated cell counts were estimated. TCRdb's copy holds only in-frame clones and misses some; the assay was immunoSEQ multiplex PCR. That table gives V, J and clone size, and the DNA gave D and trimming. The sample holds hundreds of thousands of clones, about 86% seen once.

The chain employs TRBV29-1 and TRBJ2-7; the match to TRBD2 covers 10 bases. The receptor was derived from a woman in her thirties who had recovered from COVID-19. Sequencing input: peripheral blood. In nucleotides, the CDR3 is TGCAGCGCATACCTAGCGGGGGACTCCTACGAGCAGTACTTC. Encoded protein: CSAYLAGDSYEQYF.